A selection of T cell receptor beta chains follows, all from one sample in a study of T cell changes during pregnancy in multiple sclerosis. TCRdb's table, derived via immunoSEQ multiplex PCR, lists solely in-frame clones and lacks some. The sample records about 100,000 clones, approximately 94% being singletons. The specimen was peripheral blood, collected before pregnancy. These receptors were collected from a female donor with multiple sclerosis, enrolled in a pregnancy study. Each CDR3 is given with its conserved first and last residue. D genes are given only for firm matches. Only part of the rows carry a size: once, few, many, or a class if the clone is expanded.

.	TRBJ2-3	TRBV27	TRBD2	TGTGCCAGCAGTCCAGGGACTAGCGGGAGAACAGATACGCAGTATTTT	CASSPGTSGRTDTQYF
.	TRBJ2-7	TRBV9	.	TGTGCCAGCAGCTGGGGGGGACAAGCTGAGCAGTACTTC	CASSWGGQAEQYF
.	TRBJ2-5	TRBV7-2	.	TGTGCCAGCAGCTTAGACAGCCAAGAGACCCAGTACTTC	CASSLDSQETQYF
.	TRBJ2-1	TRBV7-2	.	TGTGCCAGCAGCTTAGTCAGGTCAAATGAGCAGTTCTTC	CASSLVRSNEQFF
.	TRBJ2-3	TRBV18	.	TGTGCCAGCTCACCACCCGGCACAGATACGCAGTATTTT	CASSPPGTDTQYF
.	TRBJ1-2	TRBV7-9	.	TGTGCCAGCAGCTTTGGTCTCAGCGACGACCTCTATGGCTACACCTTC	CASSFGLSDDLYGYTF
.	TRBJ2-7	TRBV28	.	TGTGCCAGCAGTTTACGGGACATCGGAGGCTACGAGCAGTACTTC	CASSLRDIGGYEQYF
.	TRBJ2-7	TRBV21-1	.	TGTGCCAGCAGCTTTGGGGGGGGAAGGGTCTACGAGCAGTACTTC	CASSFGGGRVYEQYF
.	TRBJ2-1	TRBV19	.	TGTGCCAGCAATCAGGGGAACTACAATGAGCAGTTCTTC	CASNQGNYNEQFF
.	TRBJ2-7	TRBV18	TRBD1	TGTGCCAGCTCAGAGGGGACAGGGAGTGAGCAGTACTTC	CASSEGTGSEQYF
.	TRBJ2-1	TRBV9	.	TGTGCCAGCACCCCACCCCACGGGGGAGCCGAGCAGTTCTTC	CASTPPHGGAEQFF
.	TRBJ1-2	TRBV5-1	TRBD1	TGCGCCAGCACATTGACAGGGGTACATGGCTACACCTTC	CASTLTGVHGYTF
.	TRBJ1-4	TRBV29-1	.	TGCAGCGTTTTACCCGGGGGGACAACTAATGAAAAACTGTTTTTT	CSVLPGGTTNEKLFF
.	TRBJ2-3	TRBV10-1	.	TGCGCCAGCAGTGAGTCGAAGAGACTGGCAGATACGCAGTATTTT	CASSESKRLADTQYF
.	TRBJ1-2	TRBV21-1	.	TGTGCCAGCATGACAGGGGTTAACTATGGCTACACCTTC	CASMTGVNYGYTF
.	TRBJ2-7	TRBV28	TRBD2	TGTGCCGGCGGGACTAGCGGCTCCTACGAGCAGTACTTC	CAGGTSGSYEQYF
.	TRBJ1-3	TRBV7-9	TRBD1	TGTGCCAGCAGCAACAGCCGGGACAGGAATGTTTTAAACACCATATATTTT	CASSNSRDRNVLNTIYF
.	TRBJ1-4	TRBV19	.	TGTGCCAGTGGCCGGGACATAGCTAATGAAAAACTGTTTTTT	CASGRDIANEKLFF
.	TRBJ1-1	TRBV5-1	.	TGCGCCAGCGGCCCAGGGGTTAACACTGAAGCTTTCTTT	CASGPGVNTEAFF
.	TRBJ2-1	TRBV4-2	.	TGTGCCAGCAGCCAACCGGCCAGCGGCTTCAATGAGCAGTTCTTC	CASSQPASGFNEQFF
.	TRBJ1-2	TRBV7-9	TRBD1	TGTGCCAGCAGCCGCACAGGGGATCTCGGCTACACCTTC	CASSRTGDLGYTF
.	TRBJ1-1	TRBV19	.	TGTGCCAGTAGTATAGGGGGAGCGAACACTGAAGCTTTCTTT	CASSIGGANTEAFF
.	TRBJ2-2	TRBV28	TRBD2	TGTGCCAGCAGTTTGTGGACTAGCGGGAGGGCCGCCGGGGAGCTGTTTTTT	CASSLWTSGRAAGELFF
.	TRBJ1-2	TRBV7-2	.	TGTGCCAGCAGCACTGGGGAGGACGGCTACACCTTC	CASSTGEDGYTF
once	TRBJ2-7	TRBV5-1	TRBD2	TGCGCCAGCAGCTCGGGACTAGCGGAGGTATACGAGCAGTACTTC	CASSSGLAEVYEQYF
once	TRBJ2-3	TRBV28	.	TGTGCCGCCCTCGGGGGTACGCAGTATTTT	CAALGGTQYF
once	TRBJ2-1	TRBV5-1	.	TGCGCCAGCAGCTTGGTTACGACAGTCGGTCAGCCCTACAATGAGCAGTTCTTC	CASSLVTTVGQPYNEQFF
.	TRBJ1-2	TRBV30	TRBD1	TGTGCCTGGAGTCCGGGACAGGGGGTGTATGGCTACACCTTC	CAWSPGQGVYGYTF
.	TRBJ2-7	TRBV11-1	TRBD2	TGTGCCAGCAGCTTAGCGCTCAGCGGGAGCGGGAGGGCCGAGCAGTACTTC	CASSLALSGSGRAEQYF
.	TRBJ2-1	TRBV7-2	TRBD2	TGTGCCAGCAGCTTAGAGGCTAGCGGAAAATCCTACAATGAGCAGTTCTTC	CASSLEASGKSYNEQFF
.	TRBJ1-1	TRBV6-6	.	TGTGCCAGCAGTTACGGGCAGGGCACTGAAGCTTTCTTT	CASSYGQGTEAFF
.	TRBJ2-7	TRBV5-4	.	TGTGCCAGCAGCTCGGACTCGCCTGAGCAGTACTTC	CASSSDSPEQYF
.	TRBJ2-5	TRBV5-1	.	TGCGCCAGCACGGAGAATTCGAGAGAGACCCAGTACTTC	CASTENSRETQYF
.	TRBJ2-1	TRBV27	TRBD2	TGTGCCAGCAGTATCCTCAGCGGGAGGGCCGGTAATGAGCAGTTCTTC	CASSILSGRAGNEQFF
.	TRBJ2-1	TRBV5-6	TRBD1	TGTGCCAGCAGCAACTTCGGGACAGCTTACAATGAGCAGTTCTTC	CASSNFGTAYNEQFF
.	TRBJ2-7	TRBV15	TRBD1	TGTGCCACCAGCAGAGATCCCAGGACAGGGGACTACGAGCAGTACTTC	CATSRDPRTGDYEQYF
.	TRBJ1-2	TRBV29-1	TRBD1	TGCGTCGTGAAGGGGACAGAACCTTCTACGCAGGGCTACACCTTC	CVVKGTEPSTQGYTF
.	TRBJ2-1	TRBV19	TRBD2	TGTGCCAGTACCGCTAGCGGGCTGTCCTACAATGAGCAGTTCTTC	CASTASGLSYNEQFF
.	TRBJ1-1	TRBV7-2	.	TGTGCCAGCAGCGTCAGAAAGGGGGTTACTGAAGCTTTCTTT	CASSVRKGVTEAFF
.	TRBJ2-1	TRBV2	.	TGTGCCCCCCTCAAGAGATACAATGAGCAGTTCTTC	CAPLKRYNEQFF
.	TRBJ2-7	TRBV9	.	TGTGCCAGCAGCGTTAGCTACCGGGATCAGCAGTACTTC	CASSVSYRDQQYF
once	TRBJ2-1	TRBV29-1	TRBD2	TGCAGTGTCCTAGCGGACGCCTACAATGAGCAGTTCTTC	CSVLADAYNEQFF
.	TRBJ2-2	TRBV5-4	.	TGTGCCAGCAGCCTTGGCACAGTCACCGGGGAGCTGTTTTTT	CASSLGTVTGELFF
.	TRBJ2-7	TRBV5-1	TRBD2	TGCGCCAGCAGCTGGAAGACTAGCGGGAGGGCCTCCAACGAGCAGTACTTC	CASSWKTSGRASNEQYF
.	TRBJ2-2	TRBV7-9	TRBD1	TGTGCCAGCAGCTCCCGGGACAGGGGCACGAACACCGGGGAGCTGTTTTTT	CASSSRDRGTNTGELFF
.	TRBJ2-2	TRBV30	TRBD1	TGTGCCTGGAGTGCGACAGGGACCGGGGAGCTGTTTTTT	CAWSATGTGELFF
.	TRBJ2-3	TRBV28	.	TGTGCCAGCAGTTACCCACTAGGGATCACAGATACGCAGTATTTT	CASSYPLGITDTQYF
.	TRBJ2-7	TRBV14	.	TGTGCCAGCAGTTCCATCCAGGATGTACTCCACGAGCAGTACTTC	CASSSIQDVLHEQYF
once	TRBJ2-1	TRBV5-1	.	TGCGCCAGCAGCTTGATCCCAGGGCCCAATGAGCAGTTCTTC	CASSLIPGPNEQFF